Presented here are 25 T cell receptor beta chains from one specimen sequenced in a study of blood T cell repertoires in COVID-19. Assay: immunoSEQ multiplex PCR; the TCRdb copy retains only in-frame clones and omits some. In the table there are about 240,000 clones, just under 85% of which are singletons. Sequencing was performed on peripheral blood. The receptor set was obtained from an elderly woman with acute or convalescent COVID-19.

This clone was found once. The chain couples TRBV28 to TRBJ2-7, with TRBD1 identical over 8 bases. Germline assignment: CDR1 MDHEN and CDR2 SYDVKM. The trim removed 5 bases at V and 3 bases at J, leaving 12 bases unmatched. The length of the CDR3 is 16 residues. The CDR3: CASSAMGTGPIYEQYF. As DNA, the CDR3 is TGTGCCAGCAGTGCGATGGGGACAGGCCCTATCTACGAGCAGTACTTC.

The J gene is TRBJ1-1, the V gene TRBV2; TRBD1 might be the D (5 bases). Per germline, CDR1 SNHLY and CDR2 FYNNEI. This CDR3 has 13 residues. V lost 9 bases to trimming and J lost 0 bases, with 11 bases between them. This chain's CDR3 is CARSQGLNTEAFF. CDR3 DNA: TGTGCCAGGAGTCAGGGATTGAACACTGAAGCTTTCTTT.

The CDR3 DNA sequence: TGTGCCACCAGTGATCCAGGGTTAGAGAGCTATGGCTACACCTTC. It translates to CATSDPGLESYGYTF. The chain recombines TRBV24-1 with TRBJ1-2; weak D call: TRBD1 (5 bases). The CDR3 contains 15 residues. In germline, CDR1 is KGHDR, CDR2 SFDVKD. Between the trimmed V and J ends, which lost 3 bases and 4 bases, there was a span of 14 bases.

The chain is built from TRBV30 and TRBJ1-5; 9 bases are shared with TRBD1. The CDR3 sequence is 16 residues long. CDR1 is GTSNPN, CDR2 SVGIG, per germline (reference sequence). V lost 2 bases and J lost 6; bases outside the gene matches: 11. The CDR3 bases are TGTGCCTGGAGTTCGGGACAGGGCTCCCTCGGTCAGCCCCAGCATTTT. Its translation: CAWSSGQGSLGQPQHF.

J is TRBJ2-1 and V is TRBV7-8; D ambiguous. The CDR3 has 15 amino acids. Germline CDR1 and CDR2: SGHVS and FQNEAQ. The ends were cut back, 1 base at V and 2 bases at J, with 9 bases in the middle. The CDR3 DNA follows: TGTGCCAGCAGCTTAGAACTGAGTACCTACAATGAGCAGTTCTTC. It specifies CASSLELSTYNEQFF.

This CDR3 is CASSEAVPAIGSEQYF. The DNA for the CDR3 is TGTGCCAGCAGTGAAGCAGTGCCCGCCATCGGTTCCGAGCAGTACTTC. J is TRBJ2-7 and V is TRBV2; unclear D gene. The V gene's germline CDR1 is SNHLY and CDR2 FYNNEI. V lost 0 bases, J lost 6 bases, and 18 bases lay in between. CDR3 length: 16 residues.

The V and J genes are TRBV30 and TRBJ1-5; D is ambiguous. This CDR3 spans 15 amino acids. Germline assignment: CDR1 GTSNPN and CDR2 SVGIG (reference sequence). V lost 1 base and J lost 1, with 11 bases in between. The CDR3 here is CAWSAPGWSNQPQHF. CDR3 DNA sequence: TGTGCCTGGAGTGCCCCGGGATGGAGCAATCAGCCCCAGCATTTT.

The V call is TRBV18, the J call TRBJ2-5; the D gene is possibly TRBD1 (7 bases). The CDR3 is 15 residues long. Germline CDR1 and CDR2: KGHSH and LQKENI. The V end lost 1 base, the J end lost 2 bases, and 11 bases lay between the germline ends. Here the CDR3 DNA reads TGTGCCAGCTCACCACAGGGGGCGGGGCAAGAGACCCAGTACTTC. Its translation: CASSPQGAGQETQYF.

The V call is TRBV24-1, the J call TRBJ2-1; tentative D call: TRBD1 (5 bases). The CDR3 spans 15 residues. Trimming took 3 bases from V and 12 from J, leaving 20 bases between them. Looked up from germline, CDR1 is KGHDR and CDR2 is SFDVKD. In DNA form, the CDR3 reads TGTGCCACCAGTGATCCAATGGGGCTCCCGGAAGGGCAGTTCTTC. It translates to CATSDPMGLPEGQFF.

J is TRBJ1-1 and V is TRBV5-1, with 9 bases matching TRBD1. The CDR3 is 18 amino acids. Unmatched junction bases numbered 12, after V lost 3 bases and J lost 0 bases. In germline, CDR1 is SGHRS, CDR2 YFSETQ. The CDR3 is CASSYGSGTGSMNTEAFF. For the CDR3, the DNA is TGCGCCAGCAGCTATGGATCCGGGACAGGGAGTATGAACACTGAAGCTTTCTTT.

The DNA of the CDR3 is TGTGCCAGCAGTTACCCCTCCAGGGCCCACCTGACCTCCTACAATGAGCAGTTCTTC. It encodes CASSYPSRAHLTSYNEQFF. The rearrangement uses TRBV6-2 or TRBV6-3 and TRBJ2-1; possibly TRBD1 for D (5 bases). CDR3 size: 19 residues. The germline V gene encodes CDR1 MNHEY and CDR2 SVGEGT. Trimming pared 2 bases from V and 0 bases from J, leaving 20 bases between.

The chain joins TRBV30 to TRBJ1-2; no reliable D call. V was pared by 2 bases and J by 7 bases, with 17 bases between. This CDR3 spans 14 amino acids. Germline V CDR1 and CDR2: GTSNPN, SVGIG (reference sequence). The CDR3 nucleotides read TGTGCCTGGAGTCTCAACACGATAATACGTGGCTACACCTTC. This sequence encodes CAWSLNTIIRGYTF. The full variable domain, rest sourced from reference TRBV30 and TRBJ1-2, is SQTIHQWPATLVQPVGSPLSLECTVEGTSNPNLYWYRQAAGRGLQLLFYSVGIGQISSEVPQNLSASRPQDRQFILSSKKLLLSDSGFYLCAWSLNTIIRGYTFGSGTRLTVV.

This clone was seen once. The chain recombines TRBV7-8 with TRBJ1-1, with no clear D. CDR3 length: 15 amino acids. Germline values: CDR1 SGHVS, CDR2 FQNEAQ. The V and J ends lost 0 bases and 4 bases respectively, with 12 bases between them. The CDR3 nucleotides read TGTGCCAGCAGCTTAGCGCGCCCGGGTTCCACTGAAGCTTTCTTT. This translates into CASSLARPGSTEAFF.

J is TRBJ1-3 and V is TRBV19; D uncertain. V lost 10 bases, J lost 3 bases, and 13 bases lay in between. This CDR3 spans 13 amino acids. CDR1 is LNHDA, CDR2 SQIVND, per germline (reference sequence). CDR3 sequence: CAISIEGGNTIYF. The DNA of the CDR3 is TGTGCCATTTCGATTGAGGGTGGAAACACCATATATTTT. The full variable domain, with the rest looked up from reference TRBV19 and TRBJ1-3, is DGGITQSPKYLFRKEGQNVTLSCEQNLNHDAMYWYRQDPGQGLRLIYYSQIVNDFQKGDIAEGYSVSREKKESFPLTVTSAQKNPTAFYLCAISIEGGNTIYFGEGSWLTVV.

J is TRBJ2-7 and V is TRBV6-5; D gene unclear. Trimming stripped 0 bases from V and 2 bases from J, with 14 bases between. The CDR3 sequence is 16 residues long. Looked up from germline, CDR1 is MNHEY and CDR2 is SVGAGI. The DNA of the CDR3 is TGTGCCAGCAGTTACTCGACACCCACTCCCCCCTACGAGCAGTACTTC. This codes for CASSYSTPTPPYEQYF.

This clone was seen just once. V usage is TRBV30 and J usage is TRBJ2-5; 8 positions match TRBD2. Germline loops: CDR1 GTSNPN, CDR2 SVGIG (reference sequence). V trimming: 8 bases; J trimming: 4 bases; junction bases outside the gene matches: 9. This CDR3 comprises 13 residues. The CDR3 protein is CATSGGNGETQYF. The CDR3 DNA is TGTGCCACGAGCGGGGGCAATGGAGAGACCCAGTACTTC.

The rearrangement links TRBV27 to TRBJ1-2, with 7 nucleotides matching TRBD1. The CDR3 totals 15 residues. The J segment lost 5 bases and the V segment lost 6 bases, leaving 12 bases of the junction unmatched. Germline V gene sequence: CDR1 MNHEY, CDR2 SMNVEV (reference sequence). The CDR3 region has the DNA TGTGCCAGCAGCCCGACAGGGAGAGGGGGTTATGGCTACACCTTC. It encodes CASSPTGRGGYGYTF.

The gene calls are TRBV5-1 and TRBJ2-3, with D possibly TRBD2 on 6 matching bases. The CDR3 extends over 15 amino acids. CDR1 SGHRS and CDR2 YFSETQ come from the germline V gene. With 3 bases removed from V and 2 bases from J, the gap between germline ends came to 13 bases. The CDR3 here is CASSWGEILTDTQYF. The CDR3 region has the DNA TGCGCCAGCAGCTGGGGGGAAATTCTCACAGATACGCAGTATTTT.

The rearrangement joins TRBV11-2 to TRBJ2-2; D gene uncertain. The CDR3 loop spans 14 amino acids. The V gene lost 3 bases and the J gene lost 7 bases, with 12 bases spanning the gap. Germline CDR1 is SGHAT and CDR2 is FQNNGV. The CDR3 sequence: CASSFSPRNGELFF. The CDR3 DNA reads TGTGCCAGCAGCTTCTCCCCTAGGAACGGGGAGCTGTTTTTT.

The rearrangement joins TRBV5-6 to TRBJ1-4; TRBD1 is a possible D gene (6 bases). The CDR3 sequence is 15 residues long. The germline V gene has CDR1 SGHDT and CDR2 YYEEEE. V shed 1 base and J shed 4 bases, with 11 bases lying between them. DNA for the CDR3: TGTGCCAGCAGCTTGTACAGGGTGCGTAATGAAAAACTGTTTTTT. Translated, it gives CASSLYRVRNEKLFF. Full variable domain (remainder filled in from reference TRBV5-6 and TRBJ1-4): DAGVTQSPTHLIKTRGQQVTLRCSPKSGHDTVSWYQQALGQGPQFIFQYYEEEERQRGNFPDRFSGHQFPNYSSELNVNALLLGDSALYLCASSLYRVRNEKLFFGSGTQLSVL.

This clone turned up a few times. The CDR3 region is CASSLEVVAGLGNEQFF. The CDR3, as DNA: TGTGCCAGCAGCTTAGAGGTGGTAGCGGGTCTTGGAAATGAGCAGTTCTTC. The chain has TRBV7-9 and TRBJ2-1; 7 bases match TRBD2. The CDR3 is 17 residues long. With 1 base clipped from V and 7 bases from J, the junction kept 13 bases outside the gene matches. Germline-derived CDR1 and CDR2 are SEHNR and FQNEAQ (reference sequence).

This clone was picked up one time. V usage is TRBV6-4 and J usage is TRBJ1-2; the match to TRBD1 covers 9 bases. With V trimmed by 5 bases and J by 3 bases, 4 bases remained unmatched. The CDR3 totals 14 residues. Germline-derived CDR1 and CDR2 are MRHNA and SNTAGT. The CDR3 region is CASSPGTGYYGYTF. For the CDR3, the DNA is TGTGCCAGCAGTCCCGGGACAGGGTACTATGGCTACACCTTC.

This clone was counted between two and nine times. V is TRBV19 and J is TRBJ1-5; tentative D call: TRBD1 (6 bases). Trimming cost V 6 bases and J 3 bases, with 12 bases left between them. Germline CDR1 LNHDA, CDR2 SQIVND (reference sequence). The CDR3 consists of 14 residues. Here the CDR3 reads CASSRWTDNQPQHF. CDR3 nucleotides: TGTGCCAGTAGCCGCTGGACAGACAATCAGCCCCAGCATTTT.

This sequence joins TRBV9 and TRBJ2-7; no reliable D call. Germline-derived CDR1 and CDR2 are SGDLS and YYNGEE. The V gene lost 0 bases and the J gene lost 1 base, with 8 bases spanning the gap. This CDR3 comprises 14 residues. CDR3 nucleotides: TGTGCCAGCAGCGTAGATCTAGGATCCTACGAGCAGTACTTC. Its translation: CASSVDLGSYEQYF.

This clone was seen more than once but under ten times. The V and J genes are TRBV28 and TRBJ2-7; D gene uncertain. Trimming pared 3 bases from V and 0 bases from J, leaving 15 bases between. The CDR3 is 16 residues long. CDR1 MDHEN and CDR2 SYDVKM come from the germline V gene. DNA of the CDR3: TGTGCCAGCAGTTTCCTACTCGACATGCCCTCCTACGAGCAGTACTTC. Translation gives CASSFLLDMPSYEQYF.